This paragraph reports one TCR beta chain. What it binds is unknown. Sequenced by immunoSEQ multiplex PCR; TCRdb stores in-frame clones only, minus some. Among 90,000 to 130,000 clones listed, roughly 70% were seen once. The data stem from a study of shared clonotypes between healthy human individuals. Study observations and caveats: The sharing of 4% to 5.5% of naive CD4 clonotypes was seen across several donors. A generally larger estimated richness was seen in naive subsets than in memory subsets. Shared clonotypes across all four donors exceeded non-shared ones in generation probability.

Trimming stripped 4 bases from V and 6 bases from J, with 19 bases between. CDR1 is MGHRA and CDR2 is YSYEKL in the germline V gene. The CDR3 has 15 residues. The sample taken for sequencing was memory CD8+ T cells sorted from blood. As to subset: CD45RO+ cells pooled with CCR7-negative TemRA cells. V and J are TRBV4-1 and TRBJ2-7, with D possibly called TRBD1 or TRBD2 (5 bases each). This sequence originates from a woman aged 25-40 years in good health. The CDR3 here is CASSPLRGLSREQYF. The CDR3 DNA sequence: TGCGCCAGCAGCCCTCTACGGGGCCTCTCTCGCGAGCAGTACTTC.